Sequencing of this T cell receptor beta chain was carried out in a study of blood T cells in healthy people across ages. Study in general: About one barcoded beta molecule per two T cells came from capture by template switching.

This clonotype appeared a few times. Alongside a J-beta primer mix, a sample-barcoded 5' primer served in a second PCR lasting about 6 to 12 cycles. Per sample, CDR3-containing paired-end reads numbered at least 2.5 million. Using its own MiXCR run on the 5' RACE reads, TCRdb lists one record per CDR3 protein. The sample holds 500,000 to 700,000 distinct CDR3 sequences; around 31% are singletons and the top ten take approximately 14%. Trimming removed 0 bases from V and 5 bases from J; junction bases left unmatched: 5. Germline V gene sequence: CDR1 SGHRS, CDR2 YFSETQ. The CDR3 contains 15 residues. Peripheral blood from each donor was collected in a volume of 9.5 to 10 milliliters. With each sample, at least 6 micrograms of total RNA were extracted.

The chain carries TRBV5-1 and TRBJ1-1; TRBD1 aligns across 9 bases. The origin of this receptor is a woman older than 75 in good health. The sample taken for sequencing was blood. DNA of the CDR3: TGCGCCAGCAGCTTGGGGGACAGGGATGGGACTGAAGCTTTCTTT. Its translation is CASSLGDRDGTEAFF.